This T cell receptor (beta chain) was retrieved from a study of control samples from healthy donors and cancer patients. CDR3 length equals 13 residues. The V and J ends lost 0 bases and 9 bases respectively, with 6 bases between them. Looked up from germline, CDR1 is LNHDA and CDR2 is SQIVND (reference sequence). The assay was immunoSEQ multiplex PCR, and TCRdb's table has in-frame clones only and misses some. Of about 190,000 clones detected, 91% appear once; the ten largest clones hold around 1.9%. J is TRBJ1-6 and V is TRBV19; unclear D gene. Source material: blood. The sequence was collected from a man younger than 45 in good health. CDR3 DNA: TGTGCCAGTAGTATAGAGGCGGCTTCACCCCTCCACTTT. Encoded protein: CASSIEAASPLHF. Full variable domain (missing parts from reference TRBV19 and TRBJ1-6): DGGITQSPKYLFRKEGQNVTLSCEQNLNHDAMYWYRQDPGQGLRLIYYSQIVNDFQKGDIAEGYSVSREKKESFPLTVTSAQKNPTAFYLCASSIEAASPLHFGNGTRLTVT.